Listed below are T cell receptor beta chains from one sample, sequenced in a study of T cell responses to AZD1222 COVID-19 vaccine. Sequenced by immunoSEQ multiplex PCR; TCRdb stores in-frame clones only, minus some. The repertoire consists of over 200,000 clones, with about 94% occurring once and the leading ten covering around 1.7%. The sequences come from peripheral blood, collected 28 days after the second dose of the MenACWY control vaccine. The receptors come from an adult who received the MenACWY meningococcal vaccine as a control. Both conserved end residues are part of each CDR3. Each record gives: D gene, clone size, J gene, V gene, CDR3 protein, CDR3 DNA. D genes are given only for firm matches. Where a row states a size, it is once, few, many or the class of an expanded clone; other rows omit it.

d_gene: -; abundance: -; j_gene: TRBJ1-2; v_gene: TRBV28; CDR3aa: CASSLGGAVGYTF; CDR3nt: TGTGCCAGCAGTTTAGGGGGGGCGGTTGGCTACACCTTC
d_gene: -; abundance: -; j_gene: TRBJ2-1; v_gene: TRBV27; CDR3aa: CASKASLIYNEQFF; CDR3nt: TGTGCCAGCAAGGCCAGCTTAATTTACAATGAGCAGTTCTTC
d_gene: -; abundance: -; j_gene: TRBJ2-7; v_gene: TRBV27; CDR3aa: CASSLSGSSYEQYF; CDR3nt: TGTGCCAGCAGTTTATCGGGAAGCTCCTACGAGCAGTACTTC
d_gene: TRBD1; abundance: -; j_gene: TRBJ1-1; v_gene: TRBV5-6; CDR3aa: CASSLGQGGEAFF; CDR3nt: TGTGCCAGCAGCCTGGGACAGGGCGGCGAAGCTTTCTTT
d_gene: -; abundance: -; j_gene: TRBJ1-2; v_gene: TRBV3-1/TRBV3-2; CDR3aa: CASSPAEGGAGGYGYTF; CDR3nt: TGTGCCAGCAGCCCAGCCGAAGGGGGTGCCGGTGGCTATGGCTACACCTTC
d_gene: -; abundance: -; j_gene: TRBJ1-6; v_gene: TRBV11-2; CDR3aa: CASRSDGPPLHF; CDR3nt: TGTGCCAGCAGATCGGACGGACCCCCCCTCCACTTT
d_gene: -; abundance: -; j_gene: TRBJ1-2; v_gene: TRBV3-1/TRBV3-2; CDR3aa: CASSHRAQGSGYTF; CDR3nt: TGTGCCAGCAGCCATAGGGCCCAAGGTTCTGGCTACACCTTC
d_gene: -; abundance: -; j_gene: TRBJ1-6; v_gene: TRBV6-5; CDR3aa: CASKMTSSYNSPLHF; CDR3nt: TGTGCCAGCAAAATGACGAGCTCCTATAATTCACCCCTCCACTTT
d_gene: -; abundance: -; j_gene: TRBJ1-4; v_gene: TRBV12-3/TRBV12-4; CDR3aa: CASSLNVREKLFF; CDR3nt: TGTGCCAGCAGTTTAAACGTTAGGGAAAAACTGTTTTTT
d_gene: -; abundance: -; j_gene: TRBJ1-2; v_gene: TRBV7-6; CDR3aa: CASSGPEGGPLFYGYTF; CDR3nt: TGTGCCAGCAGCGGCCCCGAAGGCGGGCCCCTCTTCTATGGCTACACCTTC
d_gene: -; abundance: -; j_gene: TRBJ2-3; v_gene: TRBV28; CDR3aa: CASSWWGPRGTDTQYF; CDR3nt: TGTGCCAGCAGTTGGTGGGGCCCAAGGGGGACAGATACGCAGTATTTT
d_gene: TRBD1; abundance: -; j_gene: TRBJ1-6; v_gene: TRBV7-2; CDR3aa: CASSLGSDRGYNSPLHF; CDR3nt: TGTGCCAGCAGCTTAGGGTCTGACAGGGGCTATAATTCACCCCTCCACTTT
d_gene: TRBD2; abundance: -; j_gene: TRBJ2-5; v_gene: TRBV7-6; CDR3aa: CASSLRGGGATQTQYF; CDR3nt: TGTGCCAGCAGCTTACGTGGCGGGGGGGCAACCCAGACCCAGTACTTC
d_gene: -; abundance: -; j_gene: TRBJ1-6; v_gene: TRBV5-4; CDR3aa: CASSLATAPWPLHF; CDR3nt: TGTGCCAGCAGCTTGGCGACGGCGCCTTGGCCCCTCCACTTT
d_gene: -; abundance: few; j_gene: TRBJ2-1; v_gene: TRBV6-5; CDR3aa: CASSSGSSWFF; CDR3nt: TGTGCCAGCAGTTCGGGTAGTAGTTGGTTCTTC
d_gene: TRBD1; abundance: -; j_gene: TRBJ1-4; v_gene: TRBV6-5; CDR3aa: CASSPSDRGDEKLFF; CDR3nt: TGTGCCAGCAGTCCTTCGGACAGGGGGGATGAAAAACTGTTTTTT
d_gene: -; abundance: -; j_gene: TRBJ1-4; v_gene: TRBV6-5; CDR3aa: CASSYSGQKGEKLFF; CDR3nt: TGTGCCAGCAGTTACTCCGGACAGAAAGGGGAAAAACTGTTTTTT
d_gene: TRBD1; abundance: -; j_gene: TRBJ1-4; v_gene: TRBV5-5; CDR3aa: CASSGGTGANEKLFF; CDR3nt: TGTGCCAGCAGCGGGGGGACAGGGGCTAATGAAAAACTGTTTTTT
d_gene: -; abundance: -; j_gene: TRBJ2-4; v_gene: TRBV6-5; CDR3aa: CASSPQRLNIQYF; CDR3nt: TGTGCCAGCTCCCCACAGCGGTTGAACATTCAGTACTTC
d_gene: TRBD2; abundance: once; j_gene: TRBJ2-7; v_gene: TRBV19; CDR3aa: CASSPTTGGPYEQYF; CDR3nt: TGTGCCAGTAGTCCTACTACGGGAGGGCCGTACGAGCAGTACTTC
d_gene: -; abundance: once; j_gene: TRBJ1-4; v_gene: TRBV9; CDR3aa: CASSVDYLGEKLFF; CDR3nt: TGTGCCAGCAGCGTAGACTACCTTGGGGAAAAACTGTTTTTT
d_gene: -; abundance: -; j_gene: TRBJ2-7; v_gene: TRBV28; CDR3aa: CASSSEGVSYEQYF; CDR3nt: TGTGCCAGCTCTTCTGAGGGAGTCTCCTACGAGCAGTACTTC
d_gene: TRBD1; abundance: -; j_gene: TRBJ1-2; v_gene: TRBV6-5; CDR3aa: CASIPGQGRGYTF; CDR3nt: TGTGCCAGCATTCCGGGACAGGGCCGCGGCTACACCTTC
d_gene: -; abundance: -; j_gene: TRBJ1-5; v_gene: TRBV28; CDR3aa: CASSQGQPQHF; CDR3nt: TGTGCCAGCAGTCAGGGGCAGCCCCAGCATTTT
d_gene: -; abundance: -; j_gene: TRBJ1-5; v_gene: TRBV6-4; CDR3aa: CASSDSSKPGHGSTEPQHF; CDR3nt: TGTGCCAGCAGTGACTCGAGTAAACCGGGACATGGATCGACCGAGCCCCAGCATTTT
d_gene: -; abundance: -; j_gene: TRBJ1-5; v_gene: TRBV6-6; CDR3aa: CASRSHTTGSQPQHF; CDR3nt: TGTGCCAGCAGATCACATACTACAGGGAGTCAGCCCCAGCATTTT
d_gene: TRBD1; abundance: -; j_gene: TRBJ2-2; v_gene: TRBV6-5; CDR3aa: CASRNRGRDTGELFF; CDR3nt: TGTGCCAGCAGAAACAGGGGGCGGGACACCGGGGAGCTGTTTTTT
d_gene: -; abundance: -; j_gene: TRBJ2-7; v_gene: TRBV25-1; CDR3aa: CASSPDNSYEQYF; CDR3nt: TGTGCCAGCAGCCCCGACAACTCCTACGAGCAGTACTTC
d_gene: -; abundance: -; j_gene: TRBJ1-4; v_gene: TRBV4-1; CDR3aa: CASSQDAVPGATNEKLFF; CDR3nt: TGCGCCAGCAGCCAAGATGCAGTACCAGGGGCAACTAATGAAAAACTGTTTTTT
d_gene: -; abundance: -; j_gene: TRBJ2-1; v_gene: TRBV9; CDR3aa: CASSGGGFSYNEQFF; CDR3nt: TGTGCCAGCAGCGGTGGGGGTTTTAGCTACAATGAGCAGTTCTTC
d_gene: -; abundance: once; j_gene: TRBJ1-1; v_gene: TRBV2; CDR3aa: CASSEYRGLANTEAFF; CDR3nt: TGTGCCAGCAGTGAATACCGGGGGTTGGCGAACACTGAAGCTTTCTTT
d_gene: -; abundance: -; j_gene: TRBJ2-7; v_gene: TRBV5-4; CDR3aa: CASSLGAGGSYEQYF; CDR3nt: TGTGCCAGCAGCTTAGGGGCAGGAGGCTCCTACGAGCAGTACTTC
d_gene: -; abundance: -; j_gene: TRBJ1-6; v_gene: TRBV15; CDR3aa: CATSRGPPNSPLHF; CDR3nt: TGTGCCACCAGCCGGGGCCCACCGAATTCACCCCTCCACTTT
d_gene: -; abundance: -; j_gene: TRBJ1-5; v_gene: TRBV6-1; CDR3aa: CASSEGRGGNQPQHF; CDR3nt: TGTGCCAGCAGTGAGGGAAGGGGCGGCAATCAGCCCCAGCATTTT
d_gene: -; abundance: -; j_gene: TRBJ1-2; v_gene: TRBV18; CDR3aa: CASSPLPLTSSNYGYTF; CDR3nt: TGTGCCAGCTCACCCCTCCCGCTGACATCCTCTAACTATGGCTACACCTTC
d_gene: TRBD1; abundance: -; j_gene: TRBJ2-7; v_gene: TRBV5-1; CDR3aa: CASSSGTGISYEQYF; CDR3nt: TGCGCCAGCAGCTCCGGGACAGGGATCTCCTACGAGCAGTACTTC
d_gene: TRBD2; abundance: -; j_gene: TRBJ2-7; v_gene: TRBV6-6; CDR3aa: CASSYSASGDYYEQYF; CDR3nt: TGTGCCAGCAGTTACTCGGCTAGCGGGGACTACTACGAGCAGTACTTC
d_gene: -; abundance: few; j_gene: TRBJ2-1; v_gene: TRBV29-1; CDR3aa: CSGTLGNEQFF; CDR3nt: TGCAGCGGGACTTTGGGCAATGAGCAGTTCTTC
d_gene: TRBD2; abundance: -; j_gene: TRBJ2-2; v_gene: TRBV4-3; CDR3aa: CASSQDTSGNTGELFF; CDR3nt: TGCGCCAGCAGCCAAGATACTAGCGGAAACACCGGGGAGCTGTTTTTT
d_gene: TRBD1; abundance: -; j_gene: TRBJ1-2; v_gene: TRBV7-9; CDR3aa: CASSHRTGKDTF; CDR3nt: TGTGCCAGCAGCCACCGGACAGGGAAGGACACCTTC
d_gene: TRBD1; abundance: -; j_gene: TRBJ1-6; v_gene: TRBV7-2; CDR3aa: CASSPIPTGNSPLHF; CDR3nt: TGTGCCAGCAGCCCAATCCCGACAGGGAATTCACCCCTCCACTTT
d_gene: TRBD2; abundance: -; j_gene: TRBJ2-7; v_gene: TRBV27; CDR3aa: CASSLGGSSYEQYF; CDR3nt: TGTGCCAGCAGTTTGGGCGGGAGCTCTTACGAGCAGTACTTC
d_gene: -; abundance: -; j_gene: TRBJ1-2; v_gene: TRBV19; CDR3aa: CASSIPRGQGGRGYTF; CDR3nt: TGTGCCAGTAGTATACCCCGCGGCCAAGGGGGACGAGGCTACACCTTC
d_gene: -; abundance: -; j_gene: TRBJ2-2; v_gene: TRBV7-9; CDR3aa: CASSSQGVPGELFF; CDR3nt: TGTGCCAGCAGCTCCCAAGGGGTGCCCGGGGAGCTGTTTTTT
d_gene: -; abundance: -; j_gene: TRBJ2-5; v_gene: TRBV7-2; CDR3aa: CASSPSGRAKQETQYF; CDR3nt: TGTGCCAGCAGCCCGTCCGGGCGGGCTAAACAAGAGACCCAGTACTTC
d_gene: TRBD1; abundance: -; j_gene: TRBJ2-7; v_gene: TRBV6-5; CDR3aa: CASRWDSSSSYEQYF; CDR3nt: TGTGCCAGCAGATGGGACAGTTCTAGCTCCTACGAGCAGTACTTC
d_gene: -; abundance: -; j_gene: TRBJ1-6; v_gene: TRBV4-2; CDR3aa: CASSQEMWGAQSPLHF; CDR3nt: TGTGCCAGCAGCCAAGAAATGTGGGGGGCCCAGTCACCCCTCCACTTT
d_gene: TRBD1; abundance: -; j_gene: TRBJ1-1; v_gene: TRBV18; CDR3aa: CASSPYGTGSLSEAFF; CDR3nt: TGTGCCAGCTCACCATACGGGACAGGCTCTTTGTCTGAAGCTTTCTTT
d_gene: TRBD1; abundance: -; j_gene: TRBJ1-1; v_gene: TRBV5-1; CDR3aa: CASSAGTGGEAFF; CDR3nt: TGCGCCAGCAGCGCCGGGACAGGGGGTGAAGCTTTCTTT
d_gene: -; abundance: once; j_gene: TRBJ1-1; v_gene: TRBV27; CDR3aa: CASSLTASAEAFF; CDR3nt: TGTGCCAGCAGTTTAACGGCGAGCGCTGAAGCTTTCTTT
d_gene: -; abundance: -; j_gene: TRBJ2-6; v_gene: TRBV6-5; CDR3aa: CASLVFGANVLTF; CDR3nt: TGTGCCAGCCTTGTATTTGGGGCCAACGTCCTGACTTTC
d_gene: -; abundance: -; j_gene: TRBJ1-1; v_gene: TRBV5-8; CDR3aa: CASTPRVPTQNTEAFF; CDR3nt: TGTGCCAGCACACCACGGGTGCCTACTCAGAACACTGAAGCTTTCTTT
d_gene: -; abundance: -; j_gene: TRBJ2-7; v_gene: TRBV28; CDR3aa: CASSPLSLYEQYF; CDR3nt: TGTGCCAGCAGTCCCTTGAGTCTTTACGAGCAGTACTTC
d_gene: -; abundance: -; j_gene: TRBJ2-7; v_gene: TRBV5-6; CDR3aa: CASSLFPGGIYEQYF; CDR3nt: TGTGCCAGCAGCCTCTTTCCGGGCGGAATTTACGAGCAGTACTTC